This TCR beta chain was recovered during a study of blood T cells in healthy people across ages. This CDR3 is built from 14 residues. Trimming removed 7 bases from V and 6 bases from J; junction bases left unmatched: 10. The germline V gene encodes CDR1 SQVTM and CDR2 ANQGSEA. Findings and limits, study-wide: CMV status of donors was not determined, possibly confounding expanded clonotype changes. More naive CD4+ cells and higher diversity were found in long-lived than in aged donors.

With regard to this clonotype: The antigen is unknown.

A second PCR, run for about 6 to 11 cycles, used a sample-barcoded 5' primer plus a J-beta primer mix. Tagging of each cDNA molecule was performed by a template-switch adaptor with 12 random nucleotides. Each CDR3 protein gets one entry after TCRdb re-called the 5' RACE reads with MiXCR. Of about a million distinct CDR3 sequences in the sample, about 53% were seen once. This receptor was obtained from an older woman in good health. V gene TRBV29-1 combines with J gene TRBJ2-3; TRBD2 agrees at 10 bases. The sample consisted of blood. The CDR3 DNA sequence: TGCAGCGCCAAACTAGCGGGAACCGAGGATACGCAGTATTTT. It encodes CSAKLAGTEDTQYF.